This TCR beta chain was identified during a study of cytomegalovirus exposure and HLA in healthy donors. Whole-study results and caveats: When analyzed later, the rates of TCR association showed variation by HLA locus, with DRB1 the most and HLA-C the fewest. TRBV6-2, TRBV6-3 and some other V segments were unresolvable in 87-base-pair reads.

With V trimmed by 3 bases and J by 5 bases, 11 bases remained unmatched. The CDR3 extends over 16 amino acids. Germline V gives CDR1 SGHNT, CDR2 YYREEE (reference sequence). Only one count was recorded for this clone. Antigen unknown. Primers for the PCR totalled 60 Vbeta and 13 Jbeta. As handled by the study authors: In a later analysis, the count reached some 83 million unique TCR beta chains, with approximately 11 million shared. Libraries were prepared by immunoSEQ multiplex PCR; TCRdb keeps only in-frame clonotypes and omits some of them. V and J calls plus clone size are reproduced from that table; the DNA served to infer D and trimming. The repertoire holds under 150,000 clones, with around 78% as singletons.

Sequenced input: PBMCs. J is TRBJ2-1 and V is TRBV5-4; 7 bases line up with TRBD1. This clonotype originated in a female donor in good health and CMV-seropositive. In DNA, the CDR3 is TGTGCCAGCAGCTACAGTGGGCAGGGGGTGAACAATGAGCAGTTCTTC. Its translation is CASSYSGQGVNNEQFF.